This T cell receptor (beta chain) comes out of a study of blood T cells in healthy people across ages. Findings of the study overall: Strong correlation linked observed beta diversity and percent naive T cells.

A word on this clonotype: Its specificity is not known.

For the second PCR, which ran for about 6 to 11 cycles, a sample-barcoded 5' primer and a J-beta primer mix were used. TCRdb re-derived calls from the 5' RACE reads in MiXCR, one entry per CDR3 protein. Seen here are about 630,000 distinct CDR3 sequences, about 21% observed once, and the top ten hold 3.5% to 4%. Sequenced material: blood. This sequence was found in a man between 65 and 85 years old in good health.

CDR3 amino acids: CSAGQGAKEQYF. CDR3 DNA sequence: TGCAGTGCCGGGCAGGGAGCTAAAGAGCAGTACTTC. V usage is TRBV20-1 and J usage is TRBJ2-7; the D gene could be TRBD1 or TRBD2 (5 bases each). V shed 6 bases and J shed 7 bases, with 16 bases lying between them. CDR1 and CDR2 (germline): DFQATT, SNEGSKA (reference sequence). The CDR3 is 12 amino acids.